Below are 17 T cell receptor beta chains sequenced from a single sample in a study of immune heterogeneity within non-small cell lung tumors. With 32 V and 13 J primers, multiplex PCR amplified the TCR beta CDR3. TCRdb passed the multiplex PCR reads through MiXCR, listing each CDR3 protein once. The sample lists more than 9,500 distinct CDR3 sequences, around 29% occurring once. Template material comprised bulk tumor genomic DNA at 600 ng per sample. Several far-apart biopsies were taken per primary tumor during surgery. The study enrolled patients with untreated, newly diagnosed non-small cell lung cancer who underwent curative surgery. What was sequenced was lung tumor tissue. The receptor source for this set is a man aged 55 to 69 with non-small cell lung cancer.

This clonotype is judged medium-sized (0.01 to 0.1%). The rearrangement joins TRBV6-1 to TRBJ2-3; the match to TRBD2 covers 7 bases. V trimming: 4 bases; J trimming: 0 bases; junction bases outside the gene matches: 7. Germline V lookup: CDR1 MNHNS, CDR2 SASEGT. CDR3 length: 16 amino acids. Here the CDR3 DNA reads TGTGCCAGCAGTGTTTCTAGCGGTTCTAGCACAGATACGCAGTATTTT. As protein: CASSVSSGSSTDTQYF.

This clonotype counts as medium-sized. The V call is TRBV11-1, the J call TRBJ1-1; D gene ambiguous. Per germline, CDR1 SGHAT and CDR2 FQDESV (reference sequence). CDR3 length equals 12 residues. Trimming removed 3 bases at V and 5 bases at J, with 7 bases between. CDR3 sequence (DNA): TGTGCCAGCAGCTTCGGTTGGACTGAAGCTTTCTTT. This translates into CASSFGWTEAFF. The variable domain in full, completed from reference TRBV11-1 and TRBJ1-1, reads EAEVAQSPRYKITEKSQAVAFWCDPISGHATLYWYRQILGQGPELLVQFQDESVVDDSQLPKDRFSAERLKGVDSTLKIQPAELGDSAMYLCASSFGWTEAFFGQGTRLTVV.

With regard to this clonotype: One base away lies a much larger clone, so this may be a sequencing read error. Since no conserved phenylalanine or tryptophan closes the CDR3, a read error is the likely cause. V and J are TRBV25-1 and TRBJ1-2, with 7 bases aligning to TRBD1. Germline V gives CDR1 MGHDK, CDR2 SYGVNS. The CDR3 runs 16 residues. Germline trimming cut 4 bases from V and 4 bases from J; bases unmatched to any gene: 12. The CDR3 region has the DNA TGTGCCAGCAGTGGTCCCGCTAGGGGGCTCGGCTATGGCTACACCGTC. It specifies CASSGPARGLGYGYTV.

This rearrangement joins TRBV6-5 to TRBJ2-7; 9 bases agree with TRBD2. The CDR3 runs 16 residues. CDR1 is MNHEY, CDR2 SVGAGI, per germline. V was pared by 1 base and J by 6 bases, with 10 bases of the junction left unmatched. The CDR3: CASSYLRRGRACEQYF. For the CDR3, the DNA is TGTGCCAGCAGTTACTTGAGGCGCGGGAGGGCATGCGAGCAGTACTTC.

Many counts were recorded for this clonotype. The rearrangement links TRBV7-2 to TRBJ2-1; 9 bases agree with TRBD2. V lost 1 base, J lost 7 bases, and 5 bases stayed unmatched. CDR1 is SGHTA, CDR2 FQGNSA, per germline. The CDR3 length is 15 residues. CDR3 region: CASSLVGLAGNEQFF. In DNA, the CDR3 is TGTGCCAGCAGCTTAGTCGGTCTAGCGGGAAATGAGCAGTTCTTC.

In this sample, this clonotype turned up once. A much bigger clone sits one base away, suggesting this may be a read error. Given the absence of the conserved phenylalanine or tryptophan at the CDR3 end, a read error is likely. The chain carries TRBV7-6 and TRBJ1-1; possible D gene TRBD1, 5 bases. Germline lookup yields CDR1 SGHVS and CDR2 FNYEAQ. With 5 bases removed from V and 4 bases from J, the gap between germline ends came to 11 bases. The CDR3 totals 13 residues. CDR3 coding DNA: TGTGCCAGCAGCCTCCGGGGGTCCACTGAAGCTTTCCTT. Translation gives CASSLRGSTEAFL.

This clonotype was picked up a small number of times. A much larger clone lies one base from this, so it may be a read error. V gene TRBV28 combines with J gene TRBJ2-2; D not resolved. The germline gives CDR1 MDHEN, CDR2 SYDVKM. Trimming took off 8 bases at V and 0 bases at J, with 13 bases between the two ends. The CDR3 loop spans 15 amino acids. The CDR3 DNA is TGTGCCAGCGGCCTCGGGCATACGAACACCGGGGAGCTGTTTTTT. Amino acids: CASGLGHTNTGELFF.

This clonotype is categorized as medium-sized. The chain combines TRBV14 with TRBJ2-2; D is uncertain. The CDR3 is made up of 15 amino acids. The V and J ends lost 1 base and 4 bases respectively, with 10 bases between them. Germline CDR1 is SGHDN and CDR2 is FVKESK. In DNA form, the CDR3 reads TGTGCCAGCAGCCAAGTCCTCGGAGCCACCGGGGAGCTGTTTTTT. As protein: CASSQVLGATGELFF.

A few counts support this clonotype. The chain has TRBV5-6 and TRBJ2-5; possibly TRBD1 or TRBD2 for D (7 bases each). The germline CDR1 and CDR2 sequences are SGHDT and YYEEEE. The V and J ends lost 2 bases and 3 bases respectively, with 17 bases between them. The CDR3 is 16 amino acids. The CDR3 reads CASSLSEGAGEETQYF. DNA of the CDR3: TGTGCCAGCAGCTTATCGGAGGGGGCGGGAGAAGAGACCCAGTACTTC. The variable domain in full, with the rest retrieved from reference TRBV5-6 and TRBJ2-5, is DAGVTQSPTHLIKTRGQQVTLRCSPKSGHDTVSWYQQALGQGPQFIFQYYEEEERQRGNFPDRFSGHQFPNYSSELNVNALLLGDSALYLCASSLSEGAGEETQYFGPGTRLLVL.

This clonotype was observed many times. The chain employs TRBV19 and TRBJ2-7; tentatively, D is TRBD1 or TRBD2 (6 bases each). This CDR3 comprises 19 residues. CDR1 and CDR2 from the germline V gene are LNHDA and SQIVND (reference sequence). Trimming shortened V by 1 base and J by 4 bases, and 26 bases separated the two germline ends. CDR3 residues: CASSIGEGGVRGRSYEQYF. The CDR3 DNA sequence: TGTGCCAGTAGTATAGGTGAGGGGGGTGTGCGAGGGAGATCTTACGAGCAGTACTTC.

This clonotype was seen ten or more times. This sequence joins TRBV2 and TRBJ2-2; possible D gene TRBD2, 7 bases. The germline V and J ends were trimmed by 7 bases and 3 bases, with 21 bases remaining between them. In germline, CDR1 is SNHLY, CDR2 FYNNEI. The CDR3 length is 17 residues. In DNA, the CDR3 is TGTGCCAGCACTAGTGAGGGGGGGGCCATCCACACCGGGGAGCTGTTTTTT. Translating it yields CASTSEGGAIHTGELFF.

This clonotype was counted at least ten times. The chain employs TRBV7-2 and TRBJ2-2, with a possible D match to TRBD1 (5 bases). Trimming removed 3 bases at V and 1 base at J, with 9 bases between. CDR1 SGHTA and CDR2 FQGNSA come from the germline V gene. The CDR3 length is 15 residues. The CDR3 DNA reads TGTGCCAGCAGCTTTGGGCAGGGGAACACCGGGGAGCTGTTTTTT. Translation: CASSFGQGNTGELFF.

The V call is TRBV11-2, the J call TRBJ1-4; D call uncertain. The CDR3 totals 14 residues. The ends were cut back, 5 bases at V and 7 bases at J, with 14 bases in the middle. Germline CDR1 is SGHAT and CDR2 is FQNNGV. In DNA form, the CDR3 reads TGTGCCAGCAGCCCTAGGCTGGGGATTGAAAAACTGTTTTTT. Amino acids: CASSPRLGIEKLFF.

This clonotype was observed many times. CDR3 sequence (DNA): TGCAGCGTTGAGGTTAGCGGGAGCACAGATACGCAGTATTTT. Amino acids: CSVEVSGSTDTQYF. The genes are TRBV29-1 and TRBJ2-3; 7 bases agree with TRBD2. There are 14 residues in the CDR3. Per germline, CDR1 SQVTM and CDR2 ANQGSEA. V shed 3 bases, J shed 0 bases, and the junction held 3 bases outside the gene matches.

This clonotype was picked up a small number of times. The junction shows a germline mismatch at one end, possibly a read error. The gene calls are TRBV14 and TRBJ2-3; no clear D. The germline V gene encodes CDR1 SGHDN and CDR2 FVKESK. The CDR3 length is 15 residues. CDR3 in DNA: TGTGCCAGCAGCAAAGAACTGGTATCGGAGGATACGCAGTATTTT. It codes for CASSKELVSEDTQYF.

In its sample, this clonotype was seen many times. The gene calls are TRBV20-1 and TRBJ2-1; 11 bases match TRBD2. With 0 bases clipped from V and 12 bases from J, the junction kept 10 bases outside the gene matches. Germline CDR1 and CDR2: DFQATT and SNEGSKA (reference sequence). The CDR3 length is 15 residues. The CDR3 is CSARDLGTSGTLQFF. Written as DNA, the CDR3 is TGCAGTGCTAGAGATTTGGGGACTAGCGGAACCTTGCAGTTCTTC.

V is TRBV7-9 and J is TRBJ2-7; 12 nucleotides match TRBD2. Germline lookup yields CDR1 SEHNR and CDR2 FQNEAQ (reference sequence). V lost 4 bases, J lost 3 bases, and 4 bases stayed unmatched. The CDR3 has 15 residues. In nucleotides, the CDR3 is TGTGCCAGCAGCTCCCCGGGACTAGCGGGCTACGAGCAGTACTTC. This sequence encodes CASSSPGLAGYEQYF.